This T cell receptor (beta chain) stems from a study of vaccination effects on CD4 cells after COVID-19. Whole-study context: Vaccine administered to participants consisted of two doses of either BNT162b2 or mRNA-1273. Study-level findings and limits: Among infection- and vaccine-induced clones, marked clonal contraction occurred late after vaccination.

The CDR3 totals 14 residues. The germline CDR1 and CDR2 sequences are MNHNY and SVGAGI (reference sequence). With V trimmed by 8 bases and J by 5 bases, 10 bases remained unmatched. Only in-frame clones appear in the TCRdb table, and some are missing; sequencing was by immunoSEQ multiplex PCR. The sample carries about 27,000 clones, 55% to 75% recorded once. About this clone: The antigen remains unidentified.

ViraFEST assay sequencing came after antigen-specific CD4+ T cells were expanded with viral peptide pools. Following culture for around 10 days, CD4+ T cells were isolated. Recipients of the vaccine had no prior SARS-CoV-2 infection and negative nucleocapsid antibodies. The sample in question was CD4+ T cells from PBMCs cultured with SARS-CoV-2 spike peptides, obtained before COVID-19 vaccination. The chain carries TRBV6-6 and TRBJ1-1, with TRBD1 identical over 8 bases. The receptor's source is a human donor who received a COVID-19 vaccine. CDR3 amino acids: CASATGGSRTEAFF. In DNA, the CDR3 is TGTGCCAGCGCTACAGGGGGAAGTAGGACTGAAGCTTTCTTT.